These 3 T cell receptor beta chains were sequenced from one sample in a study of blood T cell repertoires in COVID-19. Profiled with immunoSEQ multiplex PCR; TCRdb holds only in-frame clones, not every one. This table has around 100,000 clones, 75% to 90% appearing once. The sequenced material came from peripheral blood. Receptors originate from a man older than 75 with acute or convalescent COVID-19.

The gene calls are TRBV6-5 and TRBJ2-7; possibly TRBD1 for D (5 bases). Trimming cost V 0 bases and J 2 bases, with 11 bases left between them. This CDR3 comprises 15 residues. Germline values: CDR1 MNHEY, CDR2 SVGAGI. CDR3 bases: TGTGCCAGCAGTTACTCGCCAGGGTTCGCCTACGAGCAGTACTTC. This translates into CASSYSPGFAYEQYF.

The chain has TRBV20-1 and TRBJ2-2, with 11 bases fitting TRBD2. Germline V CDR1 and CDR2: DFQATT, SNEGSKA (reference sequence). Germline trimming cut 6 bases from V and 5 bases from J; bases unmatched to any gene: 5. The CDR3 runs to 14 residues. CDR3 loop: CSASSGRATGELFF. As DNA, the CDR3 is TGCAGTGCAAGTAGCGGGAGGGCAACCGGGGAGCTGTTTTTT.

The chain is built from TRBV3-1 (or the pseudogene TRBV3-2) and TRBJ2-1, with a tentative D call TRBD2 (6 bases). V lost 0 bases and J lost 1, with 10 bases in between. This CDR3 contains 16 residues. CDR1 LGHDT and CDR2 YNNKEL come from the germline V gene (reference sequence). CDR3 coding DNA: TGTGCCAGCAGCCAAGATCAAAGCGGGTCCTACAATGAGCAGTTCTTC. It codes for CASSQDQSGSYNEQFF.